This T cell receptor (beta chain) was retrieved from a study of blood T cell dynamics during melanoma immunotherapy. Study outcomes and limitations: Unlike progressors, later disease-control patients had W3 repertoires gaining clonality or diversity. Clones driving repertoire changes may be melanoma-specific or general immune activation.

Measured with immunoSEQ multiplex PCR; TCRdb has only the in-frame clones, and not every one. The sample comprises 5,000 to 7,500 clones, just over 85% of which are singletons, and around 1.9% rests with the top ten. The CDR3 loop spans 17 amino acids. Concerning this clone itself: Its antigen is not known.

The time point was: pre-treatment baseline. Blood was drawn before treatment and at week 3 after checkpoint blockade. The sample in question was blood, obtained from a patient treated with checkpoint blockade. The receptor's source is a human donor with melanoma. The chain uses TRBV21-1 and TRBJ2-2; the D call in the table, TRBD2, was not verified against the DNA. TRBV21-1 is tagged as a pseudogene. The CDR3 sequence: CASSTASGVMNTGELFF. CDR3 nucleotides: TGTGCCAGCAGCACGGCTAGCGGGGTAATGAACACCGGGGAGCTGTTTTTT.